This TCR beta chain was obtained from a study of T cell repertoires in cytomegalovirus infection. Across the whole study: Based on public TCR beta signatures, there were indications of CMV infection and of a matching HLA type. Regarding the study as a whole: Across the ex vivo response, the dominant clonotypes were HLA-C-restricted CMV-specific TCR beta clonotypes.

With 3 bases removed from V and 5 bases from J, the gap between germline ends came to 9 bases. Germline CDR1 and CDR2: SGHRS and YFSETQ. The CDR3 contains 12 residues. Comment on this clonotype: The antigen is unknown.

TCRdb reanalysed the reads using MiXCR and keeps one entry per CDR3 protein. Of 700,000 to 900,000 distinct CDR3 sequences in the sample, about 27% are singletons; the top ten hold around 12%. The sequencing here drew on cultured CD8+ T cells from PBMCs, taken from culture after CMV antigen stimulation. This chain links TRBV5-1 with TRBJ2-7; D call uncertain. This sequence was found in a human donor in good health (CMV status not recorded). Some clones in this sample may be carry-over from other donors' samples. This chain's CDR3 is CASSSSLHEQYF. In DNA, the CDR3 is TGCGCCAGCAGCTCGTCCCTCCACGAGCAGTACTTC.